These 19 T cell receptor beta chains originate from one sample sequenced in a study of blood T cell repertoires in COVID-19. Sequencing used immunoSEQ multiplex PCR; TCRdb keeps in-frame clones, though not all of them. The data show under 40,000 clones, more than 70% seen once. The sample taken for sequencing was peripheral blood. These receptors were obtained from a man aged 70-80 years with active COVID-19.

The rearrangement links TRBV11-3 to TRBJ1-4; D possibly corresponds to TRBD1 (6 bases). CDR1 is SGHNT and CDR2 is YENEEA in the germline V gene. The ends were cut back, 2 bases at V and 1 base at J, with 17 bases in the middle. The CDR3 contains 18 residues. The DNA of the CDR3 is TGTGCCAGCAGCTTATCGGTTACAGGGAAGAGAACTAATGAAAAACTGTTTTTT. Translated: CASSLSVTGKRTNEKLFF. Variable domain in full (rest from reference TRBV11-3 and TRBJ1-4): EAGVVQSPRYKIIEKKQPVAFWCNPISGHNTLYWYLQNLGQGPELLIRYENEEAVDDSQLPKDRFSAERLKGVDSTLKIQPAELGDSAVYLCASSLSVTGKRTNEKLFFGSGTQLSVL.

The chain is built from TRBV9 and TRBJ1-4, with TRBD1 matching over 7 bases. CDR1 and CDR2 from the germline V gene are SGDLS and YYNGEE. V shed 1 base and J 7 bases; nucleotides not matched to a gene: 4. This CDR3 is 14 amino acids long. The CDR3 sequence is CASSVYSGGEKLFF. Written as DNA, the CDR3 is TGTGCCAGCAGCGTATATTCAGGGGGTGAAAAACTGTTTTTT.

The genes are TRBV20-1 and TRBJ2-2, with unresolved D. The V gene's germline CDR1 is DFQATT and CDR2 SNEGSKA (reference sequence). This CDR3 is 11 amino acids long. V shed 6 bases and J shed 4 bases, with 6 bases lying between them. The CDR3 reads CSAPSTGELFF. CDR3 bases: TGCAGTGCACCTAGCACCGGGGAGCTGTTTTTT.

V and J are TRBV19 and TRBJ2-5, with TRBD2 identical over 11 bases. CDR3 size: 16 residues. The V gene's germline CDR1 is LNHDA and CDR2 SQIVND (reference sequence). V dropped 3 bases and J dropped 2; count of bases not matched to a gene: 5. The CDR3 sequence is CASSIGLAGGQETQYF. CDR3 nucleotides: TGTGCCAGTAGTATCGGGCTAGCGGGGGGTCAAGAGACCCAGTACTTC.

The V gene is TRBV6-5, the J gene TRBJ1-5, with unresolved D. The germline gives CDR1 MNHEY, CDR2 SVGAGI. Trimming pared 4 bases from V and 1 base from J, leaving 8 bases between. CDR3 size: 14 residues. This CDR3 reads CASSSSQSNQPQHF. CDR3 nucleotides: TGTGCCAGCAGTTCCTCCCAGAGCAATCAGCCCCAGCATTTT.

The rearrangement uses TRBV4-1 and TRBJ2-3; D is ambiguous. Between the trimmed V and J ends, which lost 0 bases and 6 bases, there was a span of 16 bases. The CDR3 sequence is 16 residues long. CDR1 and CDR2 (germline): MGHRA, YSYEKL. The CDR3 nucleotides read TGCGCCAGCAGCCAAGATCAACAGAGCCTTTGGGATACGCAGTATTTT. Translated, it gives CASSQDQQSLWDTQYF.

In this sample, this clone turned up once. The rearrangement joins TRBV25-1 to TRBJ1-3; 11 positions agree with TRBD1. With 3 bases clipped from V and 1 base from J, the junction kept 2 bases outside the gene matches. CDR1 is MGHDK and CDR2 is SYGVNS in the germline V gene. The CDR3 runs 16 residues. The CDR3 sequence is CASSEDRGLSGNTIYF. The DNA for the CDR3 is TGTGCCAGCAGTGAGGACAGGGGGCTTTCTGGAAACACCATATATTTT.

The genes are TRBV6-5 and TRBJ1-5, with 9 bases identical to TRBD1. Germline V CDR1 and CDR2: MNHEY, SVGAGI. The CDR3 runs to 15 residues. The V gene end was trimmed by 6 bases and the J gene end by 3 bases; junction bases not matched to a gene: 6. CDR3 nucleotides: TGTGCCAGCAGACCGGACAGGGGTCACAATCAGCCCCAGCATTTT. Protein: CASRPDRGHNQPQHF.

V gene TRBV13 combines with J gene TRBJ2-5; 8 nucleotides line up with TRBD2. The germline gives CDR1 PRHDT, CDR2 FYEKMQ (reference sequence). The CDR3 has 14 residues. V lost 8 bases and J lost 3; bases outside the gene matches: 8. CDR3 nucleotides: TGTGCCAGCGGCACCGGGACTAGGGAAGAGACCCAGTACTTC. This gives the protein CASGTGTREETQYF. The full variable domain, in which reference TRBV13 and TRBJ2-5 provide the parts outside the CDR3, is AAGVIQSPRHLIKEKRETATLKCYPIPRHDTVYWYQQGPGQDPQFLISFYEKMQSDKGSIPDRFSAQQFSDYHSELNMSSLELGDSALYFCASGTGTREETQYFGPGTRLLVL.

The chain recombines TRBV4-1 with TRBJ1-6; a possible D gene is TRBD1 (5 bases). Per the germline V gene, CDR1 is MGHRA and CDR2 is YSYEKL. Deletions cut 6 bases from V and 8 bases from J, with 17 bases between. This CDR3 region has 15 residues. The CDR3 loop reads CASRERETADSPLHF. CDR3 sequence (DNA): TGCGCCAGCAGGGAACGGGAGACAGCGGATTCACCCCTCCACTTT.

J is TRBJ2-7 and V is TRBV11-2; no clear D gene. Trimming removed 6 bases from V and 6 bases from J, with 12 bases in between. The germline gives CDR1 SGHAT, CDR2 FQNNGV. The CDR3 consists of 12 residues. The CDR3 DNA is TGTGCCAGCAGTAGAATTCTCGGCGAGCAGTACTTC. It yields the protein CASSRILGEQYF.

The chain is built from TRBV6-6 and TRBJ1-4; possible D gene TRBD1, 6 bases. V was trimmed by 6 bases and J by 5 bases, leaving 7 bases between them. This CDR3 is built from 12 residues. In germline, CDR1 is MNHNY, CDR2 SVGAGI (reference sequence). The CDR3 loop is CASSGQNEKLFF. The DNA of the CDR3 is TGTGCCAGCAGCGGACAGAATGAAAAACTGTTTTTT.

V gene TRBV12-3 or TRBV12-4 combines with J gene TRBJ2-7; D unclear. Deletions cut 5 bases from V and 3 bases from J, with 11 bases between. This CDR3 contains 13 residues. CDR3 nucleotides: TGTGCCAGCAGTGGTCCGTTAGACTACGAGCAGTACTTC. As protein: CASSGPLDYEQYF.

The V call is TRBV28, the J call TRBJ2-7, with D perhaps TRBD1 (5 bases). Between the trimmed V and J ends, which lost 8 bases and 3 bases, there was a span of 32 bases. Germline CDR1 is MDHEN and CDR2 is SYDVKM. The CDR3 spans 19 residues. CDR3 region: CASLPSGQGLFGLIYEQYF. For the CDR3, the DNA is TGTGCCAGCCTCCCTAGTGGCCAGGGCCTTTTTGGATTGATCTACGAGCAGTACTTC. Full variable domain (outside the CDR3, taken from reference TRBV28 and TRBJ2-7): DVKVTQSSRYLVKRTGEKVFLECVQDMDHENMFWYRQDPGLGLRLIYFSYDVKMKEKGDIPEGYSVSREKKERFSLILESASTNQTSMYLCASLPSGQGLFGLIYEQYFGPGTRLTVT.

The J gene is TRBJ2-7, the V gene TRBV5-4, with D tentatively TRBD1 (5 bases). V lost 2 bases, J lost 2 bases, and 11 bases lay in between. The CDR3 has 14 amino acids. The V gene's germline CDR1 is SGHNT and CDR2 YYREEE (reference sequence). CDR3: CASSFRQTTYEQYF. In nucleotides, the CDR3 is TGTGCCAGCAGCTTCCGACAGACCACCTACGAGCAGTACTTC. Using reference TRBV5-4 and TRBJ2-7 for the parts outside the CDR3, the full variable domain is ETGVTQSPTHLIKTRGQQVTLRCSSQSGHNTVSWYQQALGQGPQFIFQYYREEENGRGNFPPRFSGLQFPNYSSELNVNALELDDSALYLCASSFRQTTYEQYFGPGTRLTVT.

This rearrangement joins TRBV4-1 to TRBJ2-5, with TRBD2 matching 7 bases. This CDR3 is 15 amino acids long. Germline V gives CDR1 MGHRA, CDR2 YSYEKL. J was trimmed by 5 bases and V by 7 bases; bases with no gene match: 13. The CDR3: CASNSPGAGEETQYF. CDR3 sequence (DNA): TGCGCCAGCAACTCCCCCGGGGCGGGAGAGGAGACCCAGTACTTC.

The V and J genes are TRBV9 and TRBJ1-5; the D gene is possibly TRBD1 (5 bases). The CDR3 has 13 amino acids. The germline V gene has CDR1 SGDLS and CDR2 YYNGEE. V was shortened by 1 base and J by 4 bases, with 6 bases between the two germline ends. The CDR3 nucleotides are TGTGCCAGCAGCGTACAGGGAAATCAGCCCCAGCATTTT. As protein: CASSVQGNQPQHF.

The V and J genes are TRBV6-2 or TRBV6-3 and TRBJ1-5, with 7 bases matching TRBD1. CDR1 MNHEY and CDR2 SVGEGT come from the germline V gene. This CDR3 region has 13 residues. V lost 4 bases to trimming and J lost 6 bases; unmatched junction nucleotides: 3. CDR3 nucleotide sequence: TGTGCCAGCAGTTCGACAGGGAGTCAGCCCCAGCATTTT. Amino acids: CASSSTGSQPQHF.

This clone was seen only a few times. J is TRBJ2-1 and V is TRBV7-9, with 9 bases fitting TRBD2. After removal of 4 bases from V and 10 bases from J, the junction contained 14 bases not matched to a gene. Germline V gene data show CDR1 as SEHNR and CDR2 as FQNEAQ (reference sequence). The CDR3 has 16 residues. Written as DNA, the CDR3 is TGTGCCAGCAGCTCAAGGACTAGCGTCCCTCGTGGCGAGCAGTTCTTC. Its protein product is CASSSRTSVPRGEQFF. The variable domain in full, with the rest retrieved from reference TRBV7-9 and TRBJ2-1, is DTGVSQNPRHKITKRGQNVTFRCDPISEHNRLYWYRQTLGQGPEFLTYFQNEAQLEKSRLLSDRFSAERPKGSFSTLEIQRTEQGDSAMYLCASSSRTSVPRGEQFFGPGTRLTVL.